These 27 T cell receptor beta chains share one sample of origin, sequenced in a study of breast tumors, draining lymph nodes, adjacent tissues. Breast cancer patients provided tissue from their axillary draining lymph nodes. Each CDR3 protein is one row after TCRdb ran MiXCR on the multiplex PCR reads. The repertoire includes 200,000 to 250,000 distinct CDR3 sequences, nearly 35% of them detected once, and approximately 3.5% sits in the top ten. Source material: axillary lymph node tissue. The receptors shown here come from a female donor with breast cancer. Some clones in this sample may be carry-over from other donors' samples.

This clonotype occurred many times. CDR3 residues: CASSNAGYEQYF. The CDR3 nucleotides are TGTGCCAGCAGCAACGCAGGATACGAGCAGTACTTC. The gene calls are TRBV2 and TRBJ2-7; no firm D call. Trimming shortened V by 6 bases and J by 4 bases, and 10 bases separated the two germline ends. The germline gives CDR1 SNHLY, CDR2 FYNNEI. The CDR3 spans 12 residues.

In regard to this clonotype: Possible read error: a much larger clone is one base away. The V gene is TRBV9, the J gene TRBJ2-3; D is perhaps TRBD1 (5 bases). Germline lookup yields CDR1 SGDLS and CDR2 YYNGEE. This CDR3 contains 16 residues. CDR3 bases: TGTGGCAGCAGCGTAGAGAGGACATCCCCCACAGATACGCAGTATTTT. It translates to CGSSVERTSPTDTQYF.

This clonotype was detected many times. This chain connects TRBV19 to TRBJ2-1; D might be TRBD2 (5 bases). CDR3 size: 14 residues. The V gene's germline CDR1 is LNHDA and CDR2 SQIVND (reference sequence). Trimming took 1 base from V and 10 from J, leaving 14 bases between them. CDR3 bases: TGTGCCAGTAGTATAGGGAGCGGCCTTGTGGAGCAGTTCTTC. It is translated as CASSIGSGLVEQFF.

This clonotype was recorded once. This chain connects TRBV29-1 to TRBJ2-1; the match to TRBD2 covers 15 bases. CDR1 SQVTM and CDR2 ANQGSEA come from the germline V gene. The CDR3 is made up of 19 amino acids. CDR3 sequence: CSARGGLAGGWGRGNEQFF. CDR3 sequence (DNA): TGCAGTGCTAGAGGGGGACTAGCGGGAGGATGGGGGAGGGGTAATGAGCAGTTCTTC.

In this sample, this clonotype turned up many times. V gene TRBV19 combines with J gene TRBJ2-3, with TRBD1 matching over 8 bases. Germline V gene lookup returns CDR1 LNHDA and CDR2 SQIVND (reference sequence). V shed 10 bases and J 5 bases; nucleotides not matched to a gene: 8. The CDR3 runs to 13 residues. The chain's CDR3 is CATGAGGRDTQYF. The CDR3 region has the DNA TGTGCCACGGGAGCAGGGGGCAGAGATACGCAGTATTTT.

Turning to this clonotype: A much larger clone lies a single base off, so this may be a read error. The J gene is TRBJ1-5, the V gene TRBV12-5; TRBD1 is a possible D gene (5 bases). The CDR3 is 14 amino acids. Per the germline V gene, CDR1 is LGHNT and CDR2 is FRNRAP. DNA of the CDR3: TGTGCCGGCAGCCCGCAGGGAGTCAATCAGCCCCAGCATTTT. Protein sequence: CAGSPQGVNQPQHF.

The chain combines TRBV20-1 with TRBJ2-7, with D possibly matching TRBD2 (6 bases). Germline V gene data show CDR1 as DFQATT and CDR2 as SNEGSKA (reference sequence). V shed 4 bases and J shed 9 bases, with 19 bases lying between them. CDR3 length: 13 amino acids. The CDR3 is CSANRVGGSGQYF. CDR3 coding DNA: TGCAGTGCTAACCGGGTTGGGGGGAGCGGGCAGTACTTC.

The J gene is TRBJ2-5, the V gene TRBV7-9, with TRBD2 as a possible D gene (5 bases). Trimming cost V 4 bases and J 5 bases, with 14 bases left between them. CDR1 is SEHNR, CDR2 FQNEAQ, per germline (reference sequence). CDR3 length equals 14 residues. CDR3 region: CASSSELRGETQYF. The CDR3 DNA reads as TGTGCCAGCAGCTCCGAGCTACGCGGGGAGACCCAGTACTTC.

In DNA form, the CDR3 reads TGTGCCAGCAGCTCAAGACAGGGGACCAACGAGCAGTACTTC. Its translation is CASSSRQGTNEQYF. The chain uses TRBV7-2 and TRBJ2-7; TRBD1 matches 8 bases. Germline CDR1 and CDR2: SGHTA and FQGNSA. With V trimmed by 4 bases and J by 5 bases, 7 bases remained unmatched. This CDR3 contains 14 residues. Filled out from reference TRBV7-2 and TRBJ2-7, the complete variable domain reads GAGVSQSPSNKVTEKGKDVELRCDPISGHTALYWYRQSLGQGLEFLIYFQGNSAPDKSGLPSDRFSAERTGGSVSTLTIQRTQQEDSAVYLCASSSRQGTNEQYFGPGTRLTVT.

This clonotype was observed a few times. The CDR3: CASSPWTGELFF. CDR3 in DNA: TGTGCCAGCAGCCCCTGGACAGGGGAGCTGTTTTTT. J is TRBJ2-2 and V is TRBV6-5; D is perhaps TRBD1 (5 bases). From germline, CDR1 is MNHEY and CDR2 SVGAGI. The V gene lost 6 bases and the J gene lost 8 bases, with 10 bases spanning the gap. The length of the CDR3 is 12 residues.

This clonotype was seen a few times. The junction shows a germline mismatch at one end, possibly a read error. The rearrangement uses TRBV7-7 and TRBJ2-2; D remains unclear. This CDR3 has 16 amino acids. Looked up from germline, CDR1 is SSHAT and CDR2 is FNYEAQ (reference sequence). The CDR3 DNA sequence: TGTGCTAGCAGCTTATTCCCGGTGGGGTATACCGGGGAGCTGTTTTTT. Amino acid sequence: CASSLFPVGYTGELFF. The complete variable domain, with remaining parts taken from reference TRBV7-7 and TRBJ2-2, reads GAGVSQSPRYKVTKRGQDVTLRCDPISSHATLYWYQQALGQGPEFLTYFNYEAQPDKSGLPSDRFSAERPEGSISTLTIQRTEQRDSAMYRCASSLFPVGYTGELFFGEGSRLTVL.

In its sample, this clonotype was seen many times. The chain couples TRBV7-6 to TRBJ1-5; no definite D call. CDR1 and CDR2 (germline): SGHVS, FNYEAQ. The ends were cut back, 0 bases at V and 5 bases at J, with 8 bases in the middle. CDR3 size: 14 residues. The DNA of the CDR3 is TGTGCCAGCAGCTTAGCGGCGCCAGATCAGCCCCAGCATTTT. Residues: CASSLAAPDQPQHF.

In its sample, this clonotype was seen many times. The chain joins TRBV7-9 to TRBJ2-1; a possible D gene is TRBD2 (6 bases). There are 14 residues in the CDR3. The V and J ends lost 5 bases and 5 bases respectively, with 13 bases between them. Germline CDR1 reads SEHNR; CDR2 reads FQNEAQ (reference sequence). CDR3 amino acids: CASSQTGEHNEQFF. CDR3 nucleotides: TGTGCCAGCAGCCAAACGGGGGAGCACAATGAGCAGTTCTTC.

In this sample, this clonotype turned up many times. The chain has TRBV19 and TRBJ2-2, with D perhaps TRBD1 (5 bases). Trimming took off 5 bases at V and 0 bases at J, with 16 bases between the two ends. The CDR3 extends over 17 amino acids. CDR1 is LNHDA, CDR2 SQIVND, per germline (reference sequence). CDR3 residues: CASSPLPRTTNTGELFF. As DNA, the CDR3 is TGTGCCAGTAGTCCACTTCCTAGGACAACGAACACCGGGGAGCTGTTTTTT.

This clonotype has a count of ten or more. The chain links TRBV19 to TRBJ1-6; D may be TRBD1 (5 bases). The V and J ends lost 4 bases and 5 bases respectively, with 9 bases between them. CDR3 length: 14 amino acids. The germline V gene encodes CDR1 LNHDA and CDR2 SQIVND (reference sequence). The CDR3, as DNA: TGTGCCAGTAGTACGGGACGGGATAATTCACCCCTCCACTTT. It yields the protein CASSTGRDNSPLHF.

This clonotype has at least ten counts. The gene calls are TRBV4-1 and TRBJ1-4, with D possibly matching TRBD1 (6 bases). V lost 4 bases and J lost 7, with 10 bases in between. This CDR3 is 13 amino acids long. Germline CDR1 MGHRA, CDR2 YSYEKL. The CDR3 coding sequence is TGCGCCAGCAGCCCAGGGGTAGGTGAAAAACTGTTTTTT. This encodes CASSPGVGEKLFF.

The V gene is TRBV7-8, the J gene TRBJ2-2; possible D gene TRBD1, 6 bases. The J call may be incorrect, as the DNA end agrees better with TRBJ1-1. Per germline, CDR1 SGHVS and CDR2 FQNEAQ. CDR3 size: 15 residues. Here the CDR3 reads CASSLGGGLNTEAFF. As DNA, the CDR3 is TGTGCCAGCAGCTTAGGAGGGGGGCTGAACACTGAAGCTTTCTTT.

The chain couples TRBV20-1 to TRBJ2-5, with 14 bases identical to TRBD2. The germline V gene has CDR1 DFQATT and CDR2 SNEGSKA (reference sequence). V was clipped by 0 bases and J by 5 bases; unmatched bases: 5. The CDR3 covers 16 residues. In DNA form, the CDR3 reads TGCAGTGCTAGAGATCCCGGGACTAGCGGGAGCGAGACCCAGTACTTC. It translates to CSARDPGTSGSETQYF.

This clonotype has at least ten counts. The chain combines TRBV12-3 or TRBV12-4 with TRBJ2-2, with 11 positions matching TRBD2. V trimming: 2 bases; J trimming: 4 bases; junction bases outside the gene matches: 3. This CDR3 comprises 16 residues. The CDR3 DNA reads as TGTGCCAGCAGTTTAAAACTAGCGGGAGTCACCGGGGAGCTGTTTTTT. This sequence encodes CASSLKLAGVTGELFF.

This clonotype appeared a few times. The chain joins TRBV6-2 or TRBV6-3 to TRBJ2-5, with TRBD1 matching over 7 bases. Germline V lookup: CDR1 MNHEY, CDR2 SVGEGT. This CDR3 contains 15 residues. With 6 bases clipped from V and 5 bases from J, the junction kept 12 bases outside the gene matches. The CDR3 nucleotides are TGTGCCAGCAGCCTACCTGACAGGGATGTGGAGACCCAGTACTTC. It codes for CASSLPDRDVETQYF.

The genes are TRBV20-1 and TRBJ2-5; TRBD1 or TRBD2 may be the D gene (6 bases each). CDR3 length equals 17 residues. CDR1 and CDR2 from the germline V gene are DFQATT and SNEGSKA (reference sequence). V was trimmed by 6 bases and J by 3 bases, leaving 26 bases between them. The CDR3 DNA reads TGCAGTGCACACACAGGGTCGAGGACTGGGGGGAAAGAGACCCAGTACTTC. This translates into CSAHTGSRTGGKETQYF.

This clonotype was seen repeatedly, ten times or more. V usage is TRBV7-9 and J usage is TRBJ2-3; 8 bases fit TRBD1. Germline V CDR1 and CDR2: SEHNR, FQNEAQ (reference sequence). The CDR3 runs 16 residues. Losses at the gene ends were 2 bases for V and 1 base for J; bases not matched to a gene: 5. The CDR3 reads CASSLQGARGTDTQYF. In nucleotides, the CDR3 is TGTGCCAGCAGCTTACAGGGGGCTAGGGGCACAGATACGCAGTATTTT.

This clonotype appeared many times. The gene calls are TRBV14 and TRBJ1-2; D is undetermined. The CDR3 is 14 amino acids. Trimming removed 1 base at V and 5 bases at J, with 11 bases between. Germline loops: CDR1 SGHDN, CDR2 FVKESK. CDR3 DNA sequence: TGTGCCAGCAGCCAAGTGACCCAAACTTATGGCTACACCTTC. The encoded protein is CASSQVTQTYGYTF.

As to this clonotype: This sequence may be a read error, since a much larger clone differs from it by one base. This chain connects TRBV20-1 to TRBJ2-7; D gene ambiguous. Germline V lookup: CDR1 DFQATT, CDR2 SNEGSKA (reference sequence). The CDR3 runs 14 residues. The CDR3 sequence is CSARVGKSSSEQYF. CDR3 nucleotide sequence: TGCAGTGCTAGGGTGGGGAAGAGCTCCTCCGAGCAGTACTTC.

Concerning this clonotype itself: A read error is possible here, since a much larger clone lies one base away. The chain employs TRBV6-5 and TRBJ2-7, with D maybe TRBD2 (6 bases). Germline CDR1 MNHEY, CDR2 SVGAGI. The CDR3 is made up of 12 amino acids. CDR3 DNA sequence: TGTGCCAGCAGCCCCCTGGAGGGGAGGCCGCACTTC. This codes for CASSPLEGRPHF.

This clonotype was counted many times. V usage is TRBV4-1 and J usage is TRBJ2-7, with a weak D call TRBD2 (5 bases). The CDR3 spans 17 residues. Germline CDR1 reads MGHRA; CDR2 reads YSYEKL. V was clipped by 0 bases and J by 3 bases, with 18 bases between them. For the CDR3, the DNA is TGCGCCAGCAGCCAAGATTTACCGGGGTTAATCTTCTACGAGCAGTACTTC. It encodes CASSQDLPGLIFYEQYF.

This clonotype was recorded a few times. A clone one base away is much larger, so this may be a read error. The rearrangement links TRBV5-1 to TRBJ2-7; possible D gene TRBD2, 5 bases. CDR3 length: 13 residues. Germline CDR1 and CDR2: SGHRS and YFSETQ. CDR3 in DNA: TGCGCCAGCAGCTTCACGGGGTTTTACGACCAGTACTTC. Protein sequence: CASSFTGFYDQYF.